These 20 T cell receptor beta chains share one sample of origin, sequenced in a study of post-analysis software for immune sequencing data. Unique molecular identifiers were present in the TCR beta cDNA libraries. One entry per CDR3 protein results from TCRdb running MiXCR on the PCR reads. The sample lists 150,000 or so distinct CDR3 sequences, under 40% seen once, with approximately 30% in the top ten. The sample here was blood, taken after autologous hematopoietic stem cell transplantation. Receptor source: a girl aged 5 to 17 with multiple sclerosis.

V gene TRBV20-1 combines with J gene TRBJ2-1, with D tentatively TRBD2 (6 bases). V lost 3 bases and J 4 bases, leaving 7 bases between the germline ends. The CDR3 length is 12 residues. Germline V gene lookup returns CDR1 DFQATT and CDR2 SNEGSKA (reference sequence). CDR3 amino acids: CSASREYNEQFF. DNA for the CDR3: TGCAGTGCTAGCCGGGAGTACAATGAGCAGTTCTTC.

This clonotype was seen a handful of times. The chain employs TRBV3-1 and TRBJ2-5, with D perhaps TRBD1 (6 bases). The end of the DNA is better explained by TRBJ2-7, so the J call may be wrong. The CDR3 covers 16 residues. Germline lookup yields CDR1 LGHDT and CDR2 YNNKEL (reference sequence). The CDR3 spells CASSPRVWASTGEQYF. As DNA, the CDR3 is TGTGCCAGCAGCCCCCGCGTTTGGGCCTCGACAGGCGAGCAGTACTTC.

The J gene is TRBJ2-5, the V gene TRBV11-2, with 9 nucleotides matching TRBD2. The end of the DNA fits TRBJ2-7 better, so the J call may be wrong. CDR1 and CDR2 from the germline V gene are SGHAT and FQNNGV. The CDR3 runs to 16 residues. CDR3 in amino acids: CASSWIAGAGSYEQYF. The CDR3 bases are TGTGCCAGCAGCTGGATAGCGGGAGCCGGGAGCTACGAGCAGTACTTC.

This clonotype has more than one count but fewer than ten. A clone one base away is much larger, so this may be a read error. The rearrangement joins TRBV2 to TRBJ2-5, with 7 bases matching TRBD1. J gave up 11 bases and V 6 bases, and 12 bases lay outside the gene matches. The germline CDR1 and CDR2 sequences are SNHLY and FYNNEI. This CDR3 has 13 amino acids. CDR3 DNA sequence: TGTGCCAGCAGCCGACAGGGAATGAATGAGCAGTACTTC. Its translation is CASSRQGMNEQYF.

This chain connects TRBV28 to TRBJ2-7, with D perhaps TRBD2 (5 bases). In germline, CDR1 is MDHEN, CDR2 SYDVKM. This CDR3 has 16 residues. Trimming removed 7 bases at V and 0 bases at J, with 19 bases between. CDR3 nucleotide sequence: TGTGCCAGCACCACTAGAAAGGGCAGACCCTCCTACGAGCAGTACTTC. Amino acid sequence: CASTTRKGRPSYEQYF. Filled out from reference TRBV28 and TRBJ2-7, the complete variable domain reads DVKVTQSSRYLVKRTGEKVFLECVQDMDHENMFWYRQDPGLGLRLIYFSYDVKMKEKGDIPEGYSVSREKKERFSLILESASTNQTSMYLCASTTRKGRPSYEQYFGPGTRLTVT.

The genes are TRBV20-1 and TRBJ2-1; 8 nucleotides agree with TRBD2. CDR3 length equals 14 residues. The trim removed 3 bases at V and 6 bases at J, leaving 7 bases unmatched. CDR1 and CDR2 (germline): DFQATT, SNEGSKA (reference sequence). This chain's CDR3 is CSASYSGNSNEQFF. For the CDR3, the DNA is TGCAGTGCTAGTTATAGCGGGAACAGCAATGAGCAGTTCTTC.

The chain combines TRBV15 with TRBJ2-1; D is undetermined. V was cut by 2 bases and J by 8 bases, with 16 bases left in between. Germline loops: CDR1 LNHNV, CDR2 YYDKDF (reference sequence). The CDR3 is made up of 15 amino acids. CDR3 nucleotides: TGTGCCACCAGCAGATCGGCCCAACGTCTCGATGAGCAGTTCTTC. It encodes CATSRSAQRLDEQFF.

This clonotype was counted once. The rearrangement joins TRBV20-1 to TRBJ2-3; the D gene is possibly TRBD1 (6 bases). V lost 5 bases and J 0 bases, leaving 21 bases between the germline ends. The V gene's germline CDR1 is DFQATT and CDR2 SNEGSKA (reference sequence). The CDR3 spans 17 residues. CDR3 in amino acids: CSADPDRRRTSTDTQYF. CDR3 nucleotide sequence: TGCAGTGCTGACCCCGACAGGCGACGTACTAGCACAGATACGCAGTATTTT.

This clonotype was detected a few times. This rearrangement joins TRBV5-1 to TRBJ2-1; D could derive from TRBD1 or TRBD2 (5 bases each). The length of the CDR3 is 24 residues. Germline V lookup: CDR1 SGHRS, CDR2 YFSETQ. The germline V and J ends were trimmed by 3 bases and 3 bases, with 40 bases remaining between them. The CDR3 loop reads CASSSCRPHSGSRSWGGVYNEQFF. The CDR3, as DNA: TGCGCCAGCAGCTCGTGCCGACCTCACAGCGGTTCGAGGAGTTGGGGCGGAGTCTACAATGAGCAGTTCTTC.

This chain connects TRBV7-2 to TRBJ2-1; 10 bases are shared with TRBD2. The V gene end was trimmed by 1 base and the J gene end by 0 bases; junction bases not matched to a gene: 9. The CDR3 consists of 19 residues. Germline CDR1 and CDR2: SGHTA and FQGNSA. CDR3 in DNA: TGTGCCAGCAGCTTAGGGGCTAGCGGGAGAGGGAGCTCCTACAATGAGCAGTTCTTC. It yields the protein CASSLGASGRGSSYNEQFF.

The genes are TRBV3-1 and TRBJ2-1, with a weak D call TRBD2 (6 bases). Trimming removed 4 bases at V and 4 bases at J, with 17 bases between. CDR1 and CDR2 from the germline V gene are LGHDT and YNNKEL (reference sequence). CDR3 size: 16 residues. CDR3 region: CASSRAPWRGYNEQFF. CDR3 DNA sequence: TGTGCCAGCAGCCGAGCGCCCTGGCGGGGATACAATGAGCAGTTCTTC.

The genes are TRBV5-1 and TRBJ2-5; possible D gene TRBD1, 6 bases. This CDR3 is 13 amino acids long. Trimming removed 2 bases at V and 1 base at J, with 6 bases between. Germline CDR1 is SGHRS and CDR2 is YFSETQ. This CDR3 reads CASSLQGQETQYF. Here the CDR3 DNA reads TGCGCCAGCAGCTTACAGGGCCAAGAGACCCAGTACTTC.

The rearrangement uses TRBV20-1 and TRBJ2-1; the D gene is possibly TRBD2 (7 bases). Germline lookup yields CDR1 DFQATT and CDR2 SNEGSKA (reference sequence). This CDR3 contains 17 residues. Trimming pared 3 bases from V and 4 bases from J, leaving 22 bases between. The chain's CDR3 is CSASEGGFGVGYNEQFF. The CDR3 nucleotides read TGCAGTGCTAGTGAGGGGGGGTTCGGTGTTGGGTACAATGAGCAGTTCTTC.

J is TRBJ2-3 and V is TRBV20-1; weak D call: TRBD1 (6 bases). CDR1 DFQATT and CDR2 SNEGSKA come from the germline V gene (reference sequence). The CDR3 is 14 amino acids. V lost 4 bases, J lost 0 bases, and 11 bases lay in between. Here the CDR3 DNA reads TGCAGTGCTACTGACAGGACTAGCACAGATACGCAGTATTTT. Its protein is CSATDRTSTDTQYF.

This clonotype was counted many times. This may be a read error: a much more frequent sequence differs by one nucleotide. The chain has TRBV19 and TRBJ2-1; the match to TRBD2 covers 12 bases. This CDR3 is built from 14 residues. Germline values: CDR1 LNHDA, CDR2 SQIVND (reference sequence). V shed 6 bases, J shed 7 bases, and the junction held 4 bases outside the gene matches. CDR3 sequence: CASRRGTSGNEQFF. As DNA, the CDR3 is TGTGCCAGTAGGAGGGGGACTAGCGGGAATGAGCAGTTCTTC.

Only a few counts were recorded for this clonotype. The V call is TRBV6-5, the J call TRBJ1-5, with D perhaps TRBD1 (5 bases). Trimming pared 5 bases from V and 1 base from J, leaving 12 bases between. Germline V gene sequence: CDR1 MNHEY, CDR2 SVGAGI. The CDR3 is 15 residues long. CDR3 amino acids: CASSQLWGSNQPQHF. CDR3 sequence (DNA): TGTGCCAGCAGTCAACTCTGGGGGAGCAATCAGCCCCAGCATTTT.

V gene TRBV12-3 or TRBV12-4 combines with J gene TRBJ2-1; the match to TRBD2 covers 7 bases. The CDR3 length is 12 residues. Losses at the gene ends were 5 bases for V and 14 bases for J; bases not matched to a gene: 9. CDR3 residues: CASSMPGRYKFF. The CDR3 coding sequence is TGTGCCAGCAGTATGCCCGGGAGGTATAAGTTCTTC.

The chain is built from TRBV14 and TRBJ2-7; no definite D call. The CDR3 covers 13 residues. Trimming stripped 2 bases from V and 3 bases from J, with 8 bases between. The germline gives CDR1 SGHDN, CDR2 FVKESK. This CDR3 is CASSQLRGYEQYF. In DNA form, the CDR3 reads TGTGCCAGCAGCCAACTACGCGGCTACGAGCAGTACTTC.

The rearrangement uses TRBV5-1 and TRBJ2-5; D is undetermined. The CDR3 consists of 15 residues. Per the germline V gene, CDR1 is SGHRS and CDR2 is YFSETQ. Trimming left V 4 bases short and J 5 bases short, with 18 bases between. The CDR3 bases are TGCGCCAGCAGCCCGGCAGGAATCTTCCTTGAGACCCAGTACTTC. Amino acids: CASSPAGIFLETQYF.

This clonotype was observed a handful of times. The rearrangement uses TRBV11-2 and TRBJ2-5, with a weak D call TRBD2 (5 bases). Germline V gene sequence: CDR1 SGHAT, CDR2 FQNNGV. CDR3 length: 14 residues. The ends were cut back, 4 bases at V and 11 bases at J, with 20 bases in the middle. CDR3 protein: CASSSPRGRGEQYF. Written as DNA, the CDR3 is TGTGCCAGCAGCTCCCCTCGAGGCCGGGGTGAGCAGTACTTC.